The next 15 T cell receptor beta chains were all read from a single sample in a study of monozygotic twins with inflammatory bowel disease. TCRdb reprocessed the 5' RACE reads and keeps a single row for each CDR3 protein, giving no DNA. The sample has over 100,000 distinct CDR3 sequences, and its top ten clones hold roughly 12%. Sequencing was carried out using blood. These receptor sequences come from a human donor with ulcerative colitis or Crohn's disease, or a healthy co-twin of an affected twin (not recorded which).

This rearrangement joins TRBV7-9 to TRBJ1-1. The CDR3 runs to 15 residues. CDR1 and CDR2 (germline): SEHNR, FQNEAQ (reference sequence). The chain's CDR3 is CASSQGGGLNTEAFF.

The chain joins TRBV4-1 to TRBJ2-7; TCRdb's D call of TRBD1 is untestable without DNA. This CDR3 comprises 14 residues. CDR1 and CDR2 from the germline V gene are MGHRA and YSYEKL. The CDR3 region is CASSDRTATTAQYF.

The chain has TRBV7-9 and TRBJ2-7; TCRdb picks TRBD2, but there is no DNA to check that call. The CDR3 loop spans 15 amino acids. The germline V gene has CDR1 SEHNR and CDR2 FQNEAQ (reference sequence). CDR3 residues: CASSRGTSVSYEQYF. Supplemented by reference TRBV7-9 and TRBJ2-7, the full variable domain reads DTGVSQNPRHKITKRGQNVTFRCDPISEHNRLYWYRQTLGQGPEFLTYFQNEAQLEKSRLLSDRFSAERPKGSFSTLEIQRTEQGDSAMYLCASSRGTSVSYEQYFGPGTRLTVT.

The chain combines TRBV7-2 with TRBJ2-7; the D gene TCRdb calls, TRBD2, cannot be checked with no DNA. The CDR3 extends over 15 amino acids. From germline, CDR1 is SGHTA and CDR2 FQGNSA. The CDR3 sequence is CASSLVGTRDYEQYF.

The rearrangement uses TRBV20-1 and TRBJ1-5; lacking DNA, the TRBD1 call made by TCRdb goes unchecked. CDR1 DFQATT and CDR2 SNEGSKA come from the germline V gene (reference sequence). The CDR3 loop spans 14 amino acids. CDR3 region: CSARDLGGHQPQHF.

The chain employs TRBV3-1 and TRBJ1-3; checking the TCRdb D call of TRBD1 is not possible without DNA. CDR3 length equals 19 residues. The V gene's germline CDR1 is LGHDT and CDR2 YNNKEL (reference sequence). The CDR3: CASSLRGGGAARSGNTIYF.

CDR3: CASSIMYRPDYGYTF. The rearrangement uses TRBV19 and TRBJ1-2. CDR1 and CDR2 from the germline V gene are LNHDA and SQIVND (reference sequence). CDR3 length: 15 residues. The full variable domain, completed using reference TRBV19 and TRBJ1-2, is DGGITQSPKYLFRKEGQNVTLSCEQNLNHDAMYWYRQDPGQGLRLIYYSQIVNDFQKGDIAEGYSVSREKKESFPLTVTSAQKNPTAFYLCASSIMYRPDYGYTFGSGTRLTVV.

This chain connects TRBV7-7 to TRBJ2-3. The CDR3 extends over 13 amino acids. The V gene's germline CDR1 is SSHAT and CDR2 FNYEAQ (reference sequence). CDR3 residues: CASSLARADTQYF.

The rearrangement joins TRBV24-1 to TRBJ1-2; TCRdb calls TRBD1, which cannot be checked without DNA. The CDR3 is made up of 14 amino acids. Germline V gene data show CDR1 as KGHDR and CDR2 as SFDVKD. This chain's CDR3 is CATSEGDRYYGYTF.

V and J are TRBV4-2 and TRBJ1-5; with no DNA, the TCRdb D assignment of TRBD1 cannot be verified. The CDR3 covers 17 residues. Per the germline V gene, CDR1 is LGHNA and CDR2 is YNFKEQ. CDR3 amino acids: CASSQDFYRGSNQPQHF.

The rearrangement uses TRBV18 and TRBJ1-5; without DNA, the TCRdb call of TRBD1 cannot be checked. The CDR3 has 17 residues. CDR1 is KGHSH and CDR2 is LQKENI in the germline V gene. The CDR3 here is CASSPSGGGAGNQPQHF.

V is TRBV20-1 and J is TRBJ2-2. There are 14 residues in the CDR3. The germline V gene encodes CDR1 DFQATT and CDR2 SNEGSKA (reference sequence). CDR3 loop: CSARDLWETGELFF.

J is TRBJ1-1 and V is TRBV12-5; without DNA, the TCRdb call of TRBD1 cannot be checked. Germline V gives CDR1 LGHNT, CDR2 FRNRAP. The CDR3 loop spans 13 amino acids. CDR3 residues: CASGGGQGKIAFF.

This rearrangement joins TRBV5-8 to TRBJ1-1; the D call of TRBD1 rests on TCRdb alone, since no DNA is present to check it. The length of the CDR3 is 15 residues. The V gene's germline CDR1 is SGHTS and CDR2 YDEGEE. The CDR3 spells CASISGGDRYTEAFF.

The chain recombines TRBV28 with TRBJ1-2; TCRdb picks TRBD1, but there is no DNA to check that call. Germline V CDR1 and CDR2: MDHEN, SYDVKM. The CDR3 sequence is 12 residues long. CDR3 region: CASSLPGGGYTF.